These 5 T cell receptor beta chains share one sample of origin, sequenced in a study of spatial heterogeneity in lung cancer. Time point indicated: sample taken at primary tumor resection. MiXCR was run by TCRdb on the 5' RACE reads, yielding one entry per CDR3 protein. The table lists 35,000 to 45,000 distinct CDR3 sequences, more than 4.5% of them singletons. The material sequenced was PBMCs, taken at surgery. The receptors derive from a female donor with early-stage non-small cell lung cancer.

This clonotype has at least ten counts. V gene TRBV7-2 combines with J gene TRBJ1-2, with a possible D match to TRBD1 (5 bases). V gave up 2 bases and J gave up 4 bases, with 14 bases separating them. The CDR3 totals 15 residues. The germline V gene encodes CDR1 SGHTA and CDR2 FQGNSA. The CDR3 nucleotides read TGTGCCAGCAGCTTAAAGACAGCGGGTCCCTATGGCTACACCTTC. Encoded protein: CASSLKTAGPYGYTF. The whole variable domain, filled in from reference TRBV7-2 and TRBJ1-2, reads GAGVSQSPSNKVTEKGKDVELRCDPISGHTALYWYRQSLGQGLEFLIYFQGNSAPDKSGLPSDRFSAERTGGSVSTLTIQRTQQEDSAVYLCASSLKTAGPYGYTFGSGTRLTVV.

This clonotype was picked up many times. This chain uses TRBV7-2 with TRBJ2-7, with no clear D. In germline, CDR1 is SGHTA, CDR2 FQGNSA. The CDR3 consists of 13 residues. Trimming left V 0 bases short and J 5 bases short, with 8 bases between. This CDR3 is CASSLAFRDEQYF. For the CDR3, the DNA is TGTGCCAGCAGCTTAGCGTTCCGGGACGAGCAGTACTTC.

This clonotype was detected many times. The chain employs TRBV12-3 or TRBV12-4 and TRBJ1-1; no firm D call. The CDR3 loop spans 18 amino acids. V shed 2 bases and J shed 2 bases, with 21 bases lying between them. The CDR3 DNA reads TGTGCCAGCAGTTTAAGAGGATTCACCACCATGGTTAACACTGAAGCTTTCTTT. It specifies CASSLRGFTTMVNTEAFF.

The table lists this clonotype with many counts. V gene TRBV5-1 combines with J gene TRBJ2-5; TRBD2 matches 12 bases. From germline, CDR1 is SGHRS and CDR2 YFSETQ. V lost 4 bases, J lost 5 bases, and 12 bases stayed unmatched. This CDR3 spans 17 amino acids. CDR3 sequence reads: CASSPRASGGAGETQYF. The CDR3 coding sequence is TGCGCCAGCAGCCCCCGCGCTAGCGGGGGGGCCGGTGAGACCCAGTACTTC.

At least ten counts were recorded for this clonotype. The genes are TRBV5-1 and TRBJ2-1; 7 bases fit TRBD1. CDR1 and CDR2 (germline): SGHRS, YFSETQ. The ends lost 4 bases at V and 4 bases at J; junction bases unmatched: 5. CDR3 length equals 14 residues. CDR3 nucleotide sequence: TGCGCCAGCAGCATACAGGGACAGTACAATGAGCAGTTCTTC. This encodes CASSIQGQYNEQFF. Using reference TRBV5-1 and TRBJ2-1 for the parts outside the CDR3, the full variable domain is KAGVTQTPRYLIKTRGQQVTLSCSPISGHRSVSWYQQTPGQGLQFLFEYFSETQRNKGNFPGRFSGRQFSNSRSEMNVSTLELGDSALYLCASSIQGQYNEQFFGPGTRLTVL.